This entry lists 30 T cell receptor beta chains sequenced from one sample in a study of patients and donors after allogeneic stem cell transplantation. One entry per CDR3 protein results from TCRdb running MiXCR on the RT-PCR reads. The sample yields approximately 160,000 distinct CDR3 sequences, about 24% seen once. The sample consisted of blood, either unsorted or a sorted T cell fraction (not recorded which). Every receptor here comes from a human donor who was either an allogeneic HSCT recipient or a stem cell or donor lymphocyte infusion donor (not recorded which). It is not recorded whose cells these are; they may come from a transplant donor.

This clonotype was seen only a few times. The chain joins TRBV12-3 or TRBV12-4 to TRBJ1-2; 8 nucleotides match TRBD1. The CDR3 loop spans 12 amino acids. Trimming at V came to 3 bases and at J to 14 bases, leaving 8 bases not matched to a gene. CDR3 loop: CASSFGRGRVTF. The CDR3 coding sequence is TGTGCCAGCAGTTTCGGCAGGGGGCGAGTTACCTTC.

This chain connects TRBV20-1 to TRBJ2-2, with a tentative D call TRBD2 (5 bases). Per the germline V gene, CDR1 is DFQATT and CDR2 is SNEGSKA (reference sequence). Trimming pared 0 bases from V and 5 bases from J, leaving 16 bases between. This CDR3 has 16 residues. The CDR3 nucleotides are TGCAGTGCTAGAGATGTGCAACGGGATTTAACCGGGGAGCTGTTTTTT. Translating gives CSARDVQRDLTGELFF.

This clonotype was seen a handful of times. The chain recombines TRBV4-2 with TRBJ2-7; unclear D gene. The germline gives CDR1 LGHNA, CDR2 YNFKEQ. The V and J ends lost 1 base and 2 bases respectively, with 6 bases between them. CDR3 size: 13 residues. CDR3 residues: CASSQVEAYEQYF. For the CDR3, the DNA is TGTGCCAGCAGCCAAGTAGAGGCCTACGAGCAGTACTTC.

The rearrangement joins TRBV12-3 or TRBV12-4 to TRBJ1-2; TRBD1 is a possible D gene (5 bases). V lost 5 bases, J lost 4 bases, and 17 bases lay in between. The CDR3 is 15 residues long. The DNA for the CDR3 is TGTGCCAGCAGTGTAGGGCAGGAGGGGACCTATGGCTACACCTTC. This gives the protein CASSVGQEGTYGYTF.

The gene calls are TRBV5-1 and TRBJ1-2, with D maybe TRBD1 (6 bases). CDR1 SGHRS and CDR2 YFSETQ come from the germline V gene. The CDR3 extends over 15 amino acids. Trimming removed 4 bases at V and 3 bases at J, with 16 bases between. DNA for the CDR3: TGCGCCAGCAGCGTCCACAGGGAAGGGGACTATGGCTACACCTTC. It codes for CASSVHREGDYGYTF.

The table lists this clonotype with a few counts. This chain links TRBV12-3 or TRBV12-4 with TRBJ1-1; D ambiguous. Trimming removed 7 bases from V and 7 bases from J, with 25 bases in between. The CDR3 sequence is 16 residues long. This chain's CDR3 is CASIPRAGGVGGEAFF. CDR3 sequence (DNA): TGTGCCAGCATCCCCCGGGCCGGCGGGGTAGGAGGTGAAGCTTTCTTT.

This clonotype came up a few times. CDR3 coding DNA: TGTGCCATGGGACAGGGGGCGTACAATGAGCAGTTCTTC. Translating it yields CAMGQGAYNEQFF. The V gene is TRBV10-3, the J gene TRBJ2-1; 12 nucleotides align to TRBD1. Trimming cost V 9 bases and J 4 bases; bases outside gene matches: 1. There are 13 residues in the CDR3. CDR1 ENHRY and CDR2 SYGVKD come from the germline V gene.

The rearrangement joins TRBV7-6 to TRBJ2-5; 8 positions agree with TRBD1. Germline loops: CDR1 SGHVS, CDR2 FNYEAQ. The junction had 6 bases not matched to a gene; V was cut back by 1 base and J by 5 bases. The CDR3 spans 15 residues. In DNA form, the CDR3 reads TGTGCCAGCAGCTTAGGGAATACAGGGGGTGAGACCCAGTACTTC. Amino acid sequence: CASSLGNTGGETQYF.

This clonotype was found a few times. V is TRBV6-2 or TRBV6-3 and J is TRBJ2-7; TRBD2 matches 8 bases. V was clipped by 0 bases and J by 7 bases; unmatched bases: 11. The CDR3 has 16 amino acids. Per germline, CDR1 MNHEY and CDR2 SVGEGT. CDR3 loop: CASSYSSTSGPWEQYF. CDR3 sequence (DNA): TGTGCCAGCAGTTACTCGAGTACTAGCGGTCCTTGGGAGCAGTACTTC.

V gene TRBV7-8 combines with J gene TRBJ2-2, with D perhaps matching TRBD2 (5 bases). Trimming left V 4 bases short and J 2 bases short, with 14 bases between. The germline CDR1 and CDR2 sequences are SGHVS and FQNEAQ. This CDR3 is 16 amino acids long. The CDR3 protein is CASSSMTTRNTGELFF. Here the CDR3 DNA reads TGTGCCAGCAGCTCCATGACTACGCGAAACACCGGGGAGCTGTTTTTT.

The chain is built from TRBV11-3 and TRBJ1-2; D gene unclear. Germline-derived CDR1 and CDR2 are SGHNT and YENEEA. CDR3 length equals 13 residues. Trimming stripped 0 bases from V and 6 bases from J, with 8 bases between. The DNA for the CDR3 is TGTGCCAGCAGCTTAGATCCCGGAGATGGCTACACCTTC. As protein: CASSLDPGDGYTF. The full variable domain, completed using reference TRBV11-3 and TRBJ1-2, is EAGVVQSPRYKIIEKKQPVAFWCNPISGHNTLYWYLQNLGQGPELLIRYENEEAVDDSQLPKDRFSAERLKGVDSTLKIQPAELGDSAVYLCASSLDPGDGYTFGSGTRLTVV.

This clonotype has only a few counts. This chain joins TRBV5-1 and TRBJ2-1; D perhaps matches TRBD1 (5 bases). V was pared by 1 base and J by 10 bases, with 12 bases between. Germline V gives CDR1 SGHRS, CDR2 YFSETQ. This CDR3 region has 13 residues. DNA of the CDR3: TGCGCCAGCAGCTTGTCTAGGGGAATAGAGCAGTTCTTC. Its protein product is CASSLSRGIEQFF.

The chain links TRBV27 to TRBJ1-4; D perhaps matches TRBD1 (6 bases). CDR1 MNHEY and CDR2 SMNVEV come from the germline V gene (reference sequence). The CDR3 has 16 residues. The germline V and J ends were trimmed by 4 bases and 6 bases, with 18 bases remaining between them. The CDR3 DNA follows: TGTGCCAGCAGTTCGATACAGGGTGCGGGCGATGAAAAACTGTTTTTT. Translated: CASSSIQGAGDEKLFF. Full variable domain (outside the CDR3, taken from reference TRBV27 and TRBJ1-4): EAQVTQNPRYLITVTGKKLTVTCSQNMNHEYMSWYRQDPGLGLRQIYYSMNVEVTDKGDVPEGYKVSRKEKRNFPLILESPSPNQTSLYFCASSSIQGAGDEKLFFGSGTQLSVL.

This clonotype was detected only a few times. The chain's CDR3 is CSARPRDGTYEQYF. The DNA for the CDR3 is TGCAGTGCTAGACCCAGGGACGGCACCTACGAGCAGTACTTC. The gene calls are TRBV20-1 and TRBJ2-7; D is possibly TRBD1 or TRBD2 (5 bases each). Trimming left V 2 bases short and J 2 bases short, with 13 bases between. This CDR3 has 14 residues. Germline CDR1 DFQATT, CDR2 SNEGSKA (reference sequence).

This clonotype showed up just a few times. The CDR3 sequence: CASSLDTNEQFF. The CDR3 DNA follows: TGTGCCAGCAGCTTGGATACCAATGAGCAGTTCTTC. The J gene is TRBJ2-1, the V gene TRBV5-8; D not certain. CDR1 SGHTS and CDR2 YDEGEE come from the germline V gene. This CDR3 has 12 residues. The V end lost 0 bases, the J end lost 6 bases, and 4 bases lay between the germline ends.

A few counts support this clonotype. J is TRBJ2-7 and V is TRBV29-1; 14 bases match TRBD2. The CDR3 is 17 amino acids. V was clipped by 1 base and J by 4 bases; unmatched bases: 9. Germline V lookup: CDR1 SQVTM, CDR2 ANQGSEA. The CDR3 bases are TGCAGCGTTGAAGGGGATGGACTAGCGGGAGGATTTTACGAGCAGTACTTC. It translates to CSVEGDGLAGGFYEQYF.

DNA of the CDR3: TGTGCCAGCAGTGAAAGGCAGGGCAATCAGCCCCAGCATTTT. It specifies CASSERQGNQPQHF. V gene TRBV6-1 combines with J gene TRBJ1-5; no clear D gene. V was pared by 2 bases and J by 2 bases, with 7 bases between. The length of the CDR3 is 14 residues. Germline V gene lookup returns CDR1 MNHNS and CDR2 SASEGT.

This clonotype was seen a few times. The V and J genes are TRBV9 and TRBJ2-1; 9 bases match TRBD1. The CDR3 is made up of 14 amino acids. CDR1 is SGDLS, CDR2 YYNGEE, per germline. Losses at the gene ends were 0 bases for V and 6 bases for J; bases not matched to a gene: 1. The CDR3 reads CASSVGTGVNEQFF. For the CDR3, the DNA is TGTGCCAGCAGCGTAGGGACAGGGGTCAATGAGCAGTTCTTC.

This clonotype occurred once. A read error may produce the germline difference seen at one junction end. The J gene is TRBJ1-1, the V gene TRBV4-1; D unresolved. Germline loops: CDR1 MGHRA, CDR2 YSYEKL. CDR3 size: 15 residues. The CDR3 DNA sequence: TGCGCCAGCAGCCAAGATGGAAGCGGCAGAACTGAAGCTTCCTTT. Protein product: CASSQDGSGRTEASF.

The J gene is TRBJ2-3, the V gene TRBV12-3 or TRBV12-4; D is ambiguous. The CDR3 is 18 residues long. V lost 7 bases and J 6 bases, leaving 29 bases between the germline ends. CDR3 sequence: CASNWGFLAATPSDTQYF. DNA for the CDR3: TGTGCCAGCAACTGGGGATTCCTGGCGGCCACCCCATCGGATACGCAGTATTTT.

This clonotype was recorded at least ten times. The CDR3 DNA sequence: TGTGCCAGCAGCCAAGATTGGTATAATTCACCCCTCCACTTT. It is translated as CASSQDWYNSPLHF. The rearrangement joins TRBV14 to TRBJ1-6; D is undetermined. V lost 0 bases and J lost 4, with 4 bases in between. CDR1 and CDR2 from the germline V gene are SGHDN and FVKESK. The CDR3 totals 14 residues.

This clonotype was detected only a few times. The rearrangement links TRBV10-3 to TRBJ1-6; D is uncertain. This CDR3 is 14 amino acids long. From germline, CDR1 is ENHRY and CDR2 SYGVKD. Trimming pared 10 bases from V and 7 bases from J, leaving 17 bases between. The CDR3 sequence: CATHSEGGNSPLHF. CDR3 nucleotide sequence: TGTGCCACCCATTCGGAGGGAGGGAATTCACCCCTCCACTTT.

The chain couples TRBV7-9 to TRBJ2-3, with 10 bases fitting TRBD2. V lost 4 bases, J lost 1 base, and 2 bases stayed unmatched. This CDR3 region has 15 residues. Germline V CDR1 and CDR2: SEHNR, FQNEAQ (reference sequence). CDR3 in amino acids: CASSSGTSGTDTQYF. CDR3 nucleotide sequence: TGTGCCAGCAGCTCCGGGACTAGCGGCACAGATACGCAGTATTTT.

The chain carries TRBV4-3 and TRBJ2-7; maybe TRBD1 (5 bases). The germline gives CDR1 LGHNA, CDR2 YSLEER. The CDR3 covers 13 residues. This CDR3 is CPCVASQGYEQYF. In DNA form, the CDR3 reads TGCCCGTGCGTTGCCAGTCAGGGCTACGAGCAGTACTTC.

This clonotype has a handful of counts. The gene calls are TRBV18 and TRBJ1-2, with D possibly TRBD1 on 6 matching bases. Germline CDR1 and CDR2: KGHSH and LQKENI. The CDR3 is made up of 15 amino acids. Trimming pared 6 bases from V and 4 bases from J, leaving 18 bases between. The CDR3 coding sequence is TGTGCCAGCTCGCACAGGGTCGAACTAAGCTATGGCTACACCTTC. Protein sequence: CASSHRVELSYGYTF.

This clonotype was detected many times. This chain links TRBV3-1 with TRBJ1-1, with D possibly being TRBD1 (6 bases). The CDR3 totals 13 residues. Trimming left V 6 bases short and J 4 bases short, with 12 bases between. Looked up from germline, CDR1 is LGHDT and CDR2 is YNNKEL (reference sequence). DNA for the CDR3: TGTGCCAGCAGTGAACAGGGAAGCACTGAAGCTTTCTTT. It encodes CASSEQGSTEAFF.

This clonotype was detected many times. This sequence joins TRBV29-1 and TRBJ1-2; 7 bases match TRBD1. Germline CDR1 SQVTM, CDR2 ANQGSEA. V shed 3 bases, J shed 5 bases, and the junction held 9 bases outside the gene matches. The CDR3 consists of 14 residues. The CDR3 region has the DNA TGCAGCGTTGAGCAAACAGGGGAAGAATATGGCTACACCTTC. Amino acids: CSVEQTGEEYGYTF.

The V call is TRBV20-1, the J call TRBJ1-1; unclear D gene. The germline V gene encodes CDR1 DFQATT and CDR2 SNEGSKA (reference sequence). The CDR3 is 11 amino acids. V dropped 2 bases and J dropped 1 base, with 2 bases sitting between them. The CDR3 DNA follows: TGCAGTGCTAGATCGAACACTGAAGCTTTCTTT. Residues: CSARSNTEAFF.

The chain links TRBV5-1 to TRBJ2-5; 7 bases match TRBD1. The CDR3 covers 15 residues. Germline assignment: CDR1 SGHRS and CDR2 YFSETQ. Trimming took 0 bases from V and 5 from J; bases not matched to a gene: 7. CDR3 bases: TGCGCCAGCAGCTTGGCGACAGGGATCGGGGAGACCCAGTACTTC. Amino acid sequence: CASSLATGIGETQYF.

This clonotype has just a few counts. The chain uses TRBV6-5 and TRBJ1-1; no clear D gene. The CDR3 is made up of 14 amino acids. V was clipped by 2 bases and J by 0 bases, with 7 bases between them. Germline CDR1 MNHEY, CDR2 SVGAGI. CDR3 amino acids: CASSYGNVNTEAFF. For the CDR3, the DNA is TGTGCCAGCAGTTACGGCAACGTGAACACTGAAGCTTTCTTT.